This T cell receptor beta chain was sequenced in a study of post-analysis software for immune sequencing data. Overall study findings and caveats: Patients had higher frequencies than controls of roughly 5 TRBV segments, including TRBV5-6, TRBV5-1 and TRBV20-1. Pronounced co-clustering by F measure was evident among identically batched samples.

This clonotype was recorded at least ten times. The antigen is undetermined. V lost 2 bases to trimming and J lost 5 bases, with 7 bases between them. Germline CDR1 is MRHNA and CDR2 is SNTAGT. CDR3 length: 13 amino acids. TCR beta libraries were prepared from cDNA with unique molecular identifiers. With roughly 1 to 10 million T cells as the source, 400,000 to 550,000 cDNA molecules resulted. TCRdb re-analysed the PCR reads in MiXCR, keeping a single row per CDR3 protein. The profile shows some 500,000 distinct CDR3 sequences, roughly 46% of them singletons. Sequenced: blood. The chain uses TRBV6-4 and TRBJ2-1; tentative D call: TRBD1 (6 bases). The sequence was obtained from a girl aged 10-17 years with multiple sclerosis. In nucleotides, the CDR3 is TGTGCCAGCAGTGACCGGGACAACAATGAGCAGTTCTTC. Amino acids: CASSDRDNNEQFF.